The clone carrying this TCR beta chain was counted a few times. This entry belongs to a study of T-cell memory formation after mild COVID-19. From the 5' RACE reads, TCRdb called clonotypes with MiXCR, one entry per CDR3 protein. The sample consists of about 240,000 distinct CDR3 sequences, 9.4% of them appearing once. Trimming shortened V by 0 bases and J by 11 bases, and 7 bases separated the two germline ends. Per germline, CDR1 MNHEY and CDR2 SVGAGI. The CDR3 is 12 amino acids. The chain combines TRBV6-5 with TRBJ2-2; no definite D call. The sample was PBMCs or a T cell subset sorted from them (not recorded which). The clonotype comes from a man younger than 35 who had mild COVID-19 (a few samples of this study predate the infection). Cell type and time point are not known. For the CDR3, the DNA is TGTGCCAGCAGTTACTCGATCGGAGAGCTGTTTTTT. Its protein product is CASSYSIGELFF.